This T cell receptor beta chain derives from a study of response to subunit inactivated influenza vaccine. V dropped 6 bases and J dropped 3 bases, with 17 bases sitting between them. CDR1 is MDHEN and CDR2 is SYDVKM in the germline V gene. The CDR3 is made up of 15 amino acids. TCRdb independently ran MiXCR on the RT-PCR reads; one entry per CDR3 protein. Of roughly 500,000 distinct CDR3 sequences in the sample, 20% to 25% are singletons; the top ten hold 2.5% to 3%. This sample also appeared in a second study, on T cells expressing NK-cell markers. That work contributes: Template switching by 5'RACE with UMIs generated the TCR beta cDNA. Several of the donors carried dominant NKG2C+ clonotypes that took up about 1.0-7.5% of their CD8+ T cells. Among several donors, these clonotypes also ranked first in the CD3+CD56-NKG2C+ fraction. The study left the HCMV specificity of expanded NKG2C+ T cell clones unresolved.

V gene TRBV28 combines with J gene TRBJ2-5; TRBD1 might be the D (6 bases). The source material was CD4+ T cells sorted from PBMCs, sampled roughly 12 days after vaccination. The origin of this receptor is a man between 50 and 59 years old who received an inactivated influenza vaccine. The CDR3 region has the DNA TGTGCCAGCAGAAGCAGGGGCATGATGGAAGAGACCCAGTACTTC. Protein product: CASRSRGMMEETQYF.